This is a list of T cell receptor beta chains from one sample in a study of T cell responses to AZD1222 COVID-19 vaccine. Only in-frame clones appear in the TCRdb table, and some are missing; sequencing was by immunoSEQ multiplex PCR. The sample includes approximately 110,000 clones, about 87% of them seen just once. Specimen: peripheral blood, collected on day 0 of AZD1222 vaccination. The receptors originated from an adult in good health. The CDR3 runs from the conserved cysteine through the conserved F or W. A D gene is named only where the DNA matches it firmly. Rows may omit the clone size; those that give it use once, few, many or a size class.

abundance	d_gene	v_gene	j_gene	CDR3nt	CDR3aa
.	TRBD1	TRBV6-1	TRBJ1-1	TGTGCCAGCAGTTTCCACAGGGGTGACACTGAAGCTTTCTTT	CASSFHRGDTEAFF
.	.	TRBV7-3	TRBJ1-1	TGTGCCAGCAGCTTAATGAAGAACACTGAAGCTTTCTTT	CASSLMKNTEAFF
.	TRBD2	TRBV3-1/TRBV3-2	TRBJ2-5	TGTGCCAGCAGCCAAGAGTTCCCTCTCAGCGGGGGCACGGCAGAGACCCAGTACTTC	CASSQEFPLSGGTAETQYF
.	.	TRBV6-5	TRBJ2-7	TGTGCCAGCAGTTTAAATGGGGGGCACTACGAGCAGTACTTC	CASSLNGGHYEQYF
.	.	TRBV7-2	TRBJ1-6	TGTGCCAGCAGCAGTAGGATGGGGTCGGATTCACCCCTCCACTTT	CASSSRMGSDSPLHF
.	.	TRBV7-2	TRBJ2-7	TGTGCCAGCAGCCCCGTGGGGAGGAGCTACGAGCAGTACTTC	CASSPVGRSYEQYF
once	.	TRBV19	TRBJ1-4	TGTGCCAGTCCGAGACACCGTGCAACTAATGAAAAACTGTTTTTT	CASPRHRATNEKLFF
.	.	TRBV5-1	TRBJ1-1	TGCGCCAGCAGCTTGGGGGGGTCCGTGAACACTGAAGCTTTCTTT	CASSLGGSVNTEAFF
few	.	TRBV7-9	TRBJ1-3	TGTGCCAGCAGCCACAGCGTCGGAAACACCATATATTTT	CASSHSVGNTIYF
.	TRBD1	TRBV6-5	TRBJ2-7	TGTGCCGCGACGACCGGGACAGGGGCCTACGAGCAGTACTTC	CAATTGTGAYEQYF
.	TRBD2	TRBV6-2/TRBV6-3	TRBJ2-2	TGTGCCAGCAGTCCCCGCCCAGGACTAGCGGGAATTACCGGGGAGCTGTTTTTT	CASSPRPGLAGITGELFF
.	TRBD2	TRBV6-6	TRBJ2-1	TGTGCCAGCACTCGCCGCCCGGGACTAGCGGGGGCCATAGCTTACAATGAGCAGTTCTTC	CASTRRPGLAGAIAYNEQFF
.	.	TRBV7-2	TRBJ2-1	TGTGCCAGCAGCTTAGTAATGGGTGAGCAGTTCTTC	CASSLVMGEQFF
once	.	TRBV28	TRBJ1-2	TGTGCCAGCAGTCGACTTGGCGGCTACACCTTC	CASSRLGGYTF
.	.	TRBV19	TRBJ1-5	TGTGCCAGTAGTATAGAGGGCAACAGGGAGAATCAGCCCCAGCATTTT	CASSIEGNRENQPQHF
.	.	TRBV7-2	TRBJ1-5	TGTGCCAGCAGCTTAATCTCGACTCAGCCCCAGCATTTT	CASSLISTQPQHF
.	.	TRBV5-4	TRBJ2-1	TGTGCCAGCAGCTTGGGAGCATCTGGGGGGGCCTCCTACAATGAGCAGTTCTTC	CASSLGASGGASYNEQFF
.	.	TRBV18	TRBJ2-5	TGTGCCAGCTCACCAGGTTATGAGGGTGAGACCCAGTACTTC	CASSPGYEGETQYF
.	.	TRBV5-1	TRBJ1-1	TGCGCCAGCAGCTGGGAGGCTCAAAAGGGGACCACTGAAGCTTTCTTT	CASSWEAQKGTTEAFF
.	TRBD1	TRBV5-4	TRBJ1-4	TGTGCCAGCAGCTTGGGGGACAGGGTCGATGAAAAACTGTTTTTT	CASSLGDRVDEKLFF
.	TRBD1	TRBV7-3	TRBJ1-1	TGTGCCAGCAGCTCAGGGGGGGTGAACACTGAAGCTTTCTTT	CASSSGGVNTEAFF
.	.	TRBV5-6	TRBJ1-4	TGTGCCAGCAGCGGTGCAGGGACGACTAATGAAAAACTGTTTTTT	CASSGAGTTNEKLFF
.	TRBD1	TRBV5-1	TRBJ1-1	TGCGCCAGCAGCTCCGAACGGACAGGGGTTGACACTGAAGCTTTCTTT	CASSSERTGVDTEAFF
.	.	TRBV4-2	TRBJ1-5	TGTGCCAGCAGCCAAGGGCAGCCTGATCAGCCCCAGCATTTT	CASSQGQPDQPQHF
.	.	TRBV4-3	TRBJ1-5	TGCGCCAGCAGCCAAGAACGTGCGATGCTCGGGACCCAGCATTTT	CASSQERAMLGTQHF
.	TRBD1	TRBV6-2/TRBV6-3	TRBJ2-1	TGTGCCAGCAGTCCGGCTCCGGGACAGGGTTCCTACAATGAGCAGTTCTTC	CASSPAPGQGSYNEQFF